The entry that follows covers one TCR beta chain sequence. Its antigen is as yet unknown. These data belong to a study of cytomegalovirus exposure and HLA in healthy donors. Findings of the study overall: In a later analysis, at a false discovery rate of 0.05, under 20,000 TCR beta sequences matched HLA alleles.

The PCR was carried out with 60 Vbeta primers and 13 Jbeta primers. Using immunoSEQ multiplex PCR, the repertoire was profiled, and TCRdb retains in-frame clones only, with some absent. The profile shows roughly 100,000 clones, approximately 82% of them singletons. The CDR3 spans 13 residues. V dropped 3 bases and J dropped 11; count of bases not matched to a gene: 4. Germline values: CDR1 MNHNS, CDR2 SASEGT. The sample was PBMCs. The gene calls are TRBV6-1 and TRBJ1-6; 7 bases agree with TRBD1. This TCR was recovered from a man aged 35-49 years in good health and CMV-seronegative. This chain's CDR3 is CASSESQGAPLHF. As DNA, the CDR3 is TGTGCCAGCAGTGAGTCCCAGGGGGCACCCCTCCACTTT.